This TCR beta chain comes out of a study of blood T cell repertoires in COVID-19. Across the study: From the United States, Italy and Spain came samples of acute and convalescent COVID-19. Sources were T cells, B-cell-depleted T cells, or PBMCs; the material itself was cDNA or gDNA.

This table comes from immunoSEQ multiplex PCR, and its TCRdb copy is limited to in-frame clones, with some not included. The sample includes under 500,000 clones, over 75% seen only once; the top ten take roughly 1.1%. Everyone who took part was roughly 18 to 89 years old, and they came from roughly 25 US areas. In Cohort 3, a recovered donor had either two negative PCRs, clearance, or symptom resolution. Trimming cost V 4 bases and J 5 bases, with 11 bases left between them. The CDR3 is made up of 13 amino acids. The germline gives CDR1 SGHDN, CDR2 FVKESK. The receptor's source is a man aged 30 to 45 who had recovered from COVID-19. This chain connects TRBV14 to TRBJ1-1; no definite D call. Material for sequencing was PBMCs or T cells enriched from blood (not recorded which). Here the CDR3 reads CASSPGIWTEAFF. CDR3 DNA sequence: TGTGCCAGCAGCCCCGGGATTTGGACTGAAGCTTTCTTT.